These T cell receptor beta chains were read from a single sample in a study of blood T cell repertoires in COVID-19. This table comes from immunoSEQ multiplex PCR, and its TCRdb copy is limited to in-frame clones, with some not included. The sample lists over 150,000 clones, 65% to 85% occurring once. Sequenced input: peripheral blood. These receptors came from an elderly woman with acute or convalescent COVID-19. CDR3s include the opening cysteine and the closing phenylalanine or tryptophan. Each record gives: D gene, clone size, J gene, V gene, CDR3 protein, CDR3 DNA. A D gene is named only where the DNA matches it firmly. Where a row states a size, it is once, few, many or the class of an expanded clone; other rows omit it.

D gene: TRBD1
clone size: -
J gene: TRBJ1-2
V gene: TRBV27
CDR3 protein: CASSLSEGAGGYTF
CDR3 DNA: TGTGCCAGCAGTTTATCAGAGGGGGCAGGTGGCTACACCTTC

D gene: TRBD1
clone size: few
J gene: TRBJ1-6
V gene: TRBV5-4
CDR3 protein: CASSSDRGFNNSPLHF
CDR3 DNA: TGTGCCAGCAGCTCGGACAGGGGCTTTAATAATTCACCCCTCCACTTT

D gene: TRBD1
clone size: -
J gene: TRBJ2-7
V gene: TRBV12-5
CDR3 protein: CASGSDRVLYEQYF
CDR3 DNA: TGTGCTAGTGGTTCCGACAGGGTCCTTTACGAGCAGTACTTC

D gene: -
clone size: -
J gene: TRBJ1-2
V gene: TRBV9
CDR3 protein: CASSVVPIGRLYGYTF
CDR3 DNA: TGTGCCAGCAGCGTAGTCCCTATAGGGAGACTCTATGGCTACACCTTC

D gene: TRBD1
clone size: -
J gene: TRBJ2-7
V gene: TRBV19
CDR3 protein: CASAPGTGEDEQYF
CDR3 DNA: TGTGCCAGTGCTCCCGGGACAGGGGAAGACGAGCAGTACTTC

D gene: TRBD1
clone size: -
J gene: TRBJ2-7
V gene: TRBV12-5
CDR3 protein: CASGLPSKGGQGYEQYF
CDR3 DNA: TGTGCTAGTGGTTTGCCAAGCAAAGGGGGACAGGGCTACGAGCAGTACTTC

D gene: -
clone size: once
J gene: TRBJ1-2
V gene: TRBV5-1
CDR3 protein: CASSYGGFQDYGYTF
CDR3 DNA: TGCGCCAGCAGCTACGGGGGTTTTCAGGACTATGGCTACACCTTC

D gene: TRBD1
clone size: -
J gene: TRBJ1-2
V gene: TRBV9
CDR3 protein: CASSVDDRGYDGYTF
CDR3 DNA: TGTGCCAGCAGCGTAGATGACAGGGGGTACGATGGCTACACCTTC

D gene: -
clone size: -
J gene: TRBJ1-5
V gene: TRBV3-1/TRBV3-2
CDR3 protein: CASSQGGVSDNQPQHF
CDR3 DNA: TGTGCCAGCAGCCAAGGGGGAGTTTCTGACAATCAGCCCCAGCATTTT

D gene: -
clone size: -
J gene: TRBJ1-2
V gene: TRBV30
CDR3 protein: CAWSGGFGYTF
CDR3 DNA: TGTGCCTGGAGTGGGGGCTTCGGCTACACCTTC

D gene: TRBD1
clone size: -
J gene: TRBJ1-5
V gene: TRBV29-1
CDR3 protein: CSVGTGVNQPQHF
CDR3 DNA: TGCAGCGTCGGGACAGGGGTCAATCAGCCCCAGCATTTT

D gene: -
clone size: few
J gene: TRBJ1-3
V gene: TRBV18
CDR3 protein: CASSPRGGAGNTIYF
CDR3 DNA: TGTGCCAGCTCACCACGGGGGGGAGCTGGAAACACCATATATTTT

D gene: -
clone size: -
J gene: TRBJ1-1
V gene: TRBV4-2
CDR3 protein: CASSQGQGWNTEAFF
CDR3 DNA: TGTGCCAGCAGCCAAGGGCAGGGGTGGAACACTGAAGCTTTCTTT

D gene: -
clone size: few
J gene: TRBJ1-1
V gene: TRBV18
CDR3 protein: CASSPVTLNTEAFF
CDR3 DNA: TGTGCCAGCTCACCAGTTACATTGAACACTGAAGCTTTCTTT

D gene: -
clone size: few
J gene: TRBJ1-5
V gene: TRBV20-1
CDR3 protein: CSASGGQFESEPQHF
CDR3 DNA: TGCAGTGCTAGTGGAGGACAGTTTGAAAGCGAGCCCCAGCATTTT

D gene: TRBD1
clone size: -
J gene: TRBJ1-6
V gene: TRBV18
CDR3 protein: CASSQSGQNNSPLHF
CDR3 DNA: TGTGCCAGCTCGCAATCGGGACAGAACAATTCACCCCTCCACTTT

D gene: -
clone size: -
J gene: TRBJ2-5
V gene: TRBV21-1
CDR3 protein: CASSTGESQETQYF
CDR3 DNA: TGTGCCAGCAGCACGGGGGAGTCCCAAGAGACCCAGTACTTC

D gene: TRBD1
clone size: few
J gene: TRBJ1-2
V gene: TRBV30
CDR3 protein: CAWAADRAYGYTF
CDR3 DNA: TGTGCCTGGGCTGCGGACAGGGCCTATGGCTACACCTTC

D gene: TRBD2
clone size: -
J gene: TRBJ2-1
V gene: TRBV27
CDR3 protein: CASRASGVYNEQFF
CDR3 DNA: TGTGCCAGCAGGGCTAGCGGGGTCTACAATGAGCAGTTCTTC

D gene: TRBD1
clone size: -
J gene: TRBJ2-7
V gene: TRBV7-8
CDR3 protein: CASSRHRGQGAYEQYF
CDR3 DNA: TGTGCCAGCAGCCGACATCGAGGACAGGGGGCCTACGAGCAGTACTTC

D gene: -
clone size: few
J gene: TRBJ1-2
V gene: TRBV2
CDR3 protein: CASSDYRAGGYTF
CDR3 DNA: TGTGCCAGCAGTGATTATCGGGCGGGTGGCTACACCTTC

D gene: -
clone size: -
J gene: TRBJ1-4
V gene: TRBV15
CDR3 protein: CATSEPGGNIKKLFF
CDR3 DNA: TGTGCCACCAGCGAGCCGGGGGGGAACATTAAAAAACTGTTTTTT